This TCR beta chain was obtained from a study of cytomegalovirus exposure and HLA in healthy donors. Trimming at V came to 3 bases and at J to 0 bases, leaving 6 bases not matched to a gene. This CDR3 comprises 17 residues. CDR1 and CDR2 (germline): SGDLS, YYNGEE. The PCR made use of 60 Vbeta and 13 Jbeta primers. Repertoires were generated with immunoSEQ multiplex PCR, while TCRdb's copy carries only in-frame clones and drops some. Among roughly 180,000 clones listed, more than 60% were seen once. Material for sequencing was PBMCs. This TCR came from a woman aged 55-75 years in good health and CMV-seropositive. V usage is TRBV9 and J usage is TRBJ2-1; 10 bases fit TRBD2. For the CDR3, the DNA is TGTGCCAGCAGCGGTAGCGGGAGGTTAAGCTCCTACAATGAGCAGTTCTTC. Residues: CASSGSGRLSSYNEQFF.